A single sample is the source of the 19 T cell receptor beta chains below, sequenced in a study of Ad26.COV2.S vaccination and SARS-CoV-2 variants. Method: immunoSEQ multiplex PCR; TCRdb's copy keeps in-frame clones and lacks some. The sample carries about 240,000 clones, over 75% recorded once. The treatment: 19 received Ad26.COV2.S at low or high dose, single or two shots; a few received placebo; per-sample allocation not given. Sampling occurred on day 63 after the first vaccine or placebo injection. The source material was peripheral blood, sampled in a trial of Ad26.COV2.S vaccine versus placebo. The receptors were gathered from a person between 18 and 59 years old who received the Ad26.COV2.S COVID-19 vaccine or a placebo.

Turning to this clone: Additional DNA sequences in this sample encode the identical CDR3. This chain joins TRBV12-3 or TRBV12-4 and TRBJ1-2; no firm D call. The CDR3 has 13 amino acids. Trimming cost V 1 base and J 2 bases, with 5 bases left between them. CDR3 coding DNA: TGTGCCAGCAGTTTAGTCCAGAACTATGGCTACACCTTC. It codes for CASSLVQNYGYTF.

V usage is TRBV7-6 and J usage is TRBJ1-1; D unresolved. There are 15 residues in the CDR3. CDR1 SGHVS and CDR2 FNYEAQ come from the germline V gene. V lost 2 bases and J lost 4, with 14 bases in between. The CDR3 region has the DNA TGTGCCAGCAGCTTATGGCCCGGGGTGGCCACTGAAGCTTTCTTT. Translated: CASSLWPGVATEAFF.

The genes are TRBV21-1 and TRBJ2-7. TRBV21-1 is marked as a pseudogene. The CDR3 has 14 amino acids. The CDR3, as DNA: TGTGCCAGCAGCGCCCGGGACCCTCGGGACGAGCAGTACTTC. As protein: CASSARDPRDEQYF.

This chain uses TRBV7-6 with TRBJ2-5; 10 nucleotides agree with TRBD1. The CDR3 is made up of 14 amino acids. V shed 5 bases and J 5 bases; nucleotides not matched to a gene: 5. The germline gives CDR1 SGHVS, CDR2 FNYEAQ. DNA for the CDR3: TGTGCCAGCAGCCCCGGGACAGGGGCCGAGACCCAGTACTTC. Protein: CASSPGTGAETQYF.

The chain carries TRBV29-1 and TRBJ2-2, with a weak D call TRBD1 (6 bases). V was clipped by 4 bases and J by 6 bases, with 18 bases between them. Germline CDR1 SQVTM, CDR2 ANQGSEA. This CDR3 has 15 amino acids. The CDR3 nucleotides read TGCAGCGTTGGAAGGAAAACAGGGCAAGCCGGGGAGCTGTTTTTT. It encodes CSVGRKTGQAGELFF.

As to this clone: In the same sample, other DNA sequences code for this CDR3. The rearrangement links TRBV7-9 to TRBJ2-7; 10 positions match TRBD1. V trimming: 4 bases; J trimming: 7 bases; junction bases outside the gene matches: 7. The germline CDR1 and CDR2 sequences are SEHNR and FQNEAQ (reference sequence). This CDR3 is 14 amino acids long. CDR3 nucleotides: TGTGCCAGCAGCTCCTGGGACAGGGGCTATGAGCAGTACTTC. Its protein product is CASSSWDRGYEQYF.

J is TRBJ2-1 and V is TRBV6-6; the D gene is possibly TRBD2 (5 bases). The germline V gene has CDR1 MNHNY and CDR2 SVGAGI (reference sequence). The CDR3 runs 13 residues. V was trimmed by 0 bases and J by 7 bases, leaving 7 bases between them. The CDR3 DNA reads as TGTGCCAGCAGTTACTCTTCGGGAAATGAGCAGTTCTTC. Protein product: CASSYSSGNEQFF.

The CDR3 reads CASSKALRQSETEAFF. In DNA form, the CDR3 reads TGTGCCAGCAGCAAAGCGCTCCGACAGTCAGAGACTGAAGCTTTCTTT. The chain combines TRBV21-1 with TRBJ1-1; TRBD1, the D gene given by the table, was not confirmed from the DNA. TRBV21-1 is a documented pseudogene. The CDR3 contains 16 residues.

This chain links TRBV12-3 or TRBV12-4 with TRBJ1-2, with TRBD1 matching over 7 bases. The V gene end was trimmed by 6 bases and the J gene end by 4 bases; junction bases not matched to a gene: 5. This CDR3 has 13 amino acids. CDR3 in amino acids: CASSPAGGYGYTF. CDR3 DNA sequence: TGTGCCAGCAGCCCCGCAGGGGGCTATGGCTACACCTTC.

CDR3 coding DNA: TGTGCCAGTAGTATTAGGGGTACGAGCAATCAGCCCCAGCATTTT. Its protein product is CASSIRGTSNQPQHF. V and J are TRBV19 and TRBJ1-5; tentatively, D is TRBD1 (5 bases). V lost 3 bases to trimming and J lost 1 base, with 10 bases between them. CDR1 and CDR2 from the germline V gene are LNHDA and SQIVND (reference sequence). This CDR3 has 15 amino acids.

The J gene is TRBJ2-3, the V gene TRBV7-2; D may match TRBD1 or TRBD2 (5 bases each). The CDR3 has 14 residues. Germline V gives CDR1 SGHTA, CDR2 FQGNSA. V dropped 2 bases and J dropped 2 bases, with 8 bases sitting between them. CDR3 region: CASSLWGSTDTQYF. Written as DNA, the CDR3 is TGTGCCAGCAGCTTATGGGGGTCCACAGATACGCAGTATTTT.

V and J are TRBV7-9 and TRBJ2-7; TRBD1 is a possible D gene (5 bases). This CDR3 is built from 15 residues. The germline V and J ends were trimmed by 1 base and 5 bases, with 15 bases remaining between them. Looked up from germline, CDR1 is SEHNR and CDR2 is FQNEAQ (reference sequence). The CDR3 DNA follows: TGTGCCAGCAGCTTAGATCAGGGTGTGGGGAACGAGCAGTACTTC. Its protein is CASSLDQGVGNEQYF.

The chain recombines TRBV4-1 with TRBJ2-5; D gene uncertain. Germline CDR1 MGHRA, CDR2 YSYEKL. This CDR3 contains 14 residues. Trimming took 0 bases from V and 5 from J, leaving 10 bases between them. The CDR3: CASSQDLRQETQYF. CDR3 nucleotides: TGCGCCAGCAGCCAAGATCTTAGGCAGGAGACCCAGTACTTC.

The gene calls are TRBV11-3 and TRBJ2-1; weak D call: TRBD2 (5 bases). The CDR3 runs 17 residues. Germline values: CDR1 SGHNT, CDR2 YENEEA. With 0 bases removed from V and 0 bases from J, the gap between germline ends came to 12 bases. The CDR3 reads CASSLDPGSGSYNEQFF. CDR3 nucleotide sequence: TGTGCCAGCAGCTTAGATCCGGGGTCAGGCTCCTACAATGAGCAGTTCTTC.

The V call is TRBV6-6, the J call TRBJ2-7; 8 positions agree with TRBD1. Germline CDR1 reads MNHNY; CDR2 reads SVGAGI (reference sequence). Germline trimming cut 4 bases from V and 5 bases from J; bases unmatched to any gene: 7. This CDR3 spans 14 amino acids. The chain's CDR3 is CASSFWTGKNEQYF. The CDR3 nucleotides read TGTGCCAGCAGTTTCTGGACAGGGAAGAACGAGCAGTACTTC.

This chain connects TRBV5-1 to TRBJ2-7, with 9 bases aligning to TRBD1. The CDR3 sequence is 14 residues long. CDR1 and CDR2 from the germline V gene are SGHRS and YFSETQ. J gave up 7 bases and V 4 bases, and 9 bases lay outside the gene matches. The CDR3 DNA reads as TGCGCCAGCAGCGACGGGACAGGGTTGGGGGAGCAGTACTTC. Translation: CASSDGTGLGEQYF.

The rearrangement links TRBV7-9 to TRBJ1-4, with D perhaps TRBD1 (6 bases). Germline V gene data show CDR1 as SEHNR and CDR2 as FQNEAQ (reference sequence). Trimming cost V 5 bases and J 3 bases, with 10 bases left between them. There are 14 residues in the CDR3. This chain's CDR3 is CASSPGVANEKLFF. CDR3 DNA: TGTGCCAGCAGCCCAGGGGTAGCTAATGAAAAACTGTTTTTT.

This clone showed up just a few times. The chain recombines TRBV2 with TRBJ2-3; D is perhaps TRBD2 (6 bases). V shed 8 bases and J shed 8 bases, with 11 bases lying between them. The CDR3 is made up of 11 amino acids. Per germline, CDR1 SNHLY and CDR2 FYNNEI. Here the CDR3 reads CASGGVSTQYF. The CDR3 nucleotides are TGTGCCAGCGGAGGGGTATCTACGCAGTATTTT.

V and J are TRBV3-1 (or the pseudogene TRBV3-2) and TRBJ2-5; TRBD2 aligns across 8 bases. The V and J ends lost 1 base and 2 bases, in that order; junction bases with no gene match: 6. This CDR3 region has 16 residues. Germline CDR1 reads LGHDT; CDR2 reads YNNKEL (reference sequence). The CDR3 DNA follows: TGTGCCAGCAGCCAAGGGACTAGCCTAAATCAAGAGACCCAGTACTTC. Encoded protein: CASSQGTSLNQETQYF.